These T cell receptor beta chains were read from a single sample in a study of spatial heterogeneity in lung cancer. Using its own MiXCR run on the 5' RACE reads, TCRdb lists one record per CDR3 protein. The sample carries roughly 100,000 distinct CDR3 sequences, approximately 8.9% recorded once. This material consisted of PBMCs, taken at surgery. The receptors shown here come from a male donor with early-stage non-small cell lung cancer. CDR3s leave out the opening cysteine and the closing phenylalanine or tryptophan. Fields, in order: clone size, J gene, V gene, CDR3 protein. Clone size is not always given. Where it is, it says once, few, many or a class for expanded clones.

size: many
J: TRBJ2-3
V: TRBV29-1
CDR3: SVAQRTYPMGDTQY

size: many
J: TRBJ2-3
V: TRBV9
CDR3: ASSPRTSARDTQY

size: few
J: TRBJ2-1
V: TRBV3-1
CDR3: ASSYSLAGGPYNEQF

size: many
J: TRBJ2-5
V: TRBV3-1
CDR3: ASSRPQETQY

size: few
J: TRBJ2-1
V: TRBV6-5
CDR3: ASSYSTSGGREQF

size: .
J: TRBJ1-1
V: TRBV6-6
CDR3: ASSYSMNEAF

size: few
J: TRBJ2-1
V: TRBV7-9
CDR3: ASSQFGLAGVDDEQF

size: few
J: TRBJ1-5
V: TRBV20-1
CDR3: SASLGTGHQPQH

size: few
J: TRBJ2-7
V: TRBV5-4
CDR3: ASSLEREYYEQY

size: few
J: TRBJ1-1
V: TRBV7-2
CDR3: ASSSRRTRYLNTEAF

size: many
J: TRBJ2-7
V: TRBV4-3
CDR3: ASSQSKGYEQY

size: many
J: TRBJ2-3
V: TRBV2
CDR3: ASRRTQGGDTQY

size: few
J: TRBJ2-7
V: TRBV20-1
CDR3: SASPAGDSYEQY

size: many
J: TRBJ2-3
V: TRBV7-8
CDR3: ASSLELAGAGDTQY

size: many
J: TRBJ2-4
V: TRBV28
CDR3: ASRDSGRKPLAKNIQY

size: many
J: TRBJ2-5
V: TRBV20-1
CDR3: SASPLLGIQETQY

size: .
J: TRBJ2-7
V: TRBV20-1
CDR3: SATGSYEQY

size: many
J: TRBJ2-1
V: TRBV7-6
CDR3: ASSPSYNEQF

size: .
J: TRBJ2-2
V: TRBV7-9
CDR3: ASSLDWNEELF

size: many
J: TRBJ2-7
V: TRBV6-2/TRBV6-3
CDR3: ASSYAPGETYEQY

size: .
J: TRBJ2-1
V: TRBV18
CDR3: ASSGEYNEQF

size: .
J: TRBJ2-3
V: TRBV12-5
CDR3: ASGPTRRRTDTQY

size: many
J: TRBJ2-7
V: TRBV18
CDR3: ASSPKTGPYEQY

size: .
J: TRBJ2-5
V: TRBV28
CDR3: ASRTGGLGEETQY

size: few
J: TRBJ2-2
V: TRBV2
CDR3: ASSEGPQGDTGELF

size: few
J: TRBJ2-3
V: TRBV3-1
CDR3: ASSQRAGKGADTQY

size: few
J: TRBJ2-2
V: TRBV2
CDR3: ASRLSGDLGELF

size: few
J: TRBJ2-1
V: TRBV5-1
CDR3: ASSLRTEYNEQF

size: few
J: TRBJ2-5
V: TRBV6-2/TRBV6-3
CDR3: ASSYHAMGTGRQETQY

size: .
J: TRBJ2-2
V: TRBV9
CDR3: ASSVAYRLADNTGELF

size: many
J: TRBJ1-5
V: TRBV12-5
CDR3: ASGFKVVGQPQH

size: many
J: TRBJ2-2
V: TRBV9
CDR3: ASSVQARIKNTGELF

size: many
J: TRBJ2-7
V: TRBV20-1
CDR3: SARDVVRETAYEQY

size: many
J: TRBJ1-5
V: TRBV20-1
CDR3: SARDRAGAQPQH

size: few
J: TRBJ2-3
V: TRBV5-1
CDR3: ASSEAGHGADTQY

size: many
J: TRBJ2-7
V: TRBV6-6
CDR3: ASSYPGLAGGPSYEQY

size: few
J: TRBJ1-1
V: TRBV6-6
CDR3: ASSYVGQEAF

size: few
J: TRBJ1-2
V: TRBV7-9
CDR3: ASSFSEGGYT

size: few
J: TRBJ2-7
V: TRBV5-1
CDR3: ASSLGQDPQLGYEQY

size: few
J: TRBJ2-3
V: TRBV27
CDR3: ASSLGRATTDTQY

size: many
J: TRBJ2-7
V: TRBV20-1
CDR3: SAAGLYEQY

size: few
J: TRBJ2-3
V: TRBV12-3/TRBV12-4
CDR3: ASSLIRADTQY

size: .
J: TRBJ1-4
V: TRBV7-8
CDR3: ASSLAGRGGEKLF

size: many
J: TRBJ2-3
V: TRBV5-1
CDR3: ASSLGQPGDTQY

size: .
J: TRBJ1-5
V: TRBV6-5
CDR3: ASSLGQGDQPQH

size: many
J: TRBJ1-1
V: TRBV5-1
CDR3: ASSLDTGTEAF

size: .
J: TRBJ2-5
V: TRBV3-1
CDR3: ASSQSSQVYETQY

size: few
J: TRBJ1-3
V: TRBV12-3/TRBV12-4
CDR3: ASSFGRSALGGNTIY

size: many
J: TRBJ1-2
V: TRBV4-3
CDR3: ASSQDLEGYGYT

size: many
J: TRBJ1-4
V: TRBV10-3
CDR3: AISGGQGEKLF

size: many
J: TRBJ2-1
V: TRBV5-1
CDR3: ASSLVVAGPYNEQF

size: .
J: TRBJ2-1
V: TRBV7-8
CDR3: ASRVAGRSYNEQF

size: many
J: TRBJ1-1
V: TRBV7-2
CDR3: ASSLGGVGPEAF

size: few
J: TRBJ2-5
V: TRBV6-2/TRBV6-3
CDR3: ASSYGGGAQETQY

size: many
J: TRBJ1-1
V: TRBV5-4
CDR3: ASSTGTGREAF

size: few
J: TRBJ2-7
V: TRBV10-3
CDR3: AISDGGRRHEQY

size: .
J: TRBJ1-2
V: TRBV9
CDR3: ASSVEADPNYGYT

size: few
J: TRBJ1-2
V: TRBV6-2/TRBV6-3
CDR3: ASSGTGAHGYT

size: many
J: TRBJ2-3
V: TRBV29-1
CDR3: SVTGLAGVTDTQY

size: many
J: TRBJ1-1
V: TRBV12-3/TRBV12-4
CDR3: ASSLGSSKGYTEAF